This T cell receptor (beta chain) was sequenced during a study of blood T cell repertoires in COVID-19. This CDR3 has 15 amino acids. The V gene's germline CDR1 is SGHRS and CDR2 YFSETQ. V lost 4 bases to trimming and J lost 3 bases, with 14 bases between them. TCRdb's table, derived via immunoSEQ multiplex PCR, lists solely in-frame clones and lacks some. This table has 150,000 to 200,000 clones, about 80% appearing once. The origin of this receptor is a human donor with acute or convalescent COVID-19. The donor label of this sample is uncertain. The genes are TRBV5-1 and TRBJ1-5; D might be TRBD1 (5 bases). The sample taken for sequencing was peripheral blood. CDR3 residues: CASSRGGDTNQPQHF. The CDR3 region has the DNA TGCGCCAGCAGCCGGGGCGGGGATACCAATCAGCCCCAGCATTTT.